This is a list of T cell receptor beta chains from one sample in a study of cytomegalovirus exposure and HLA in healthy donors. The assay was immunoSEQ multiplex PCR, and TCRdb's table has in-frame clones only and misses some. This repertoire shows about 140,000 clones, over 75% found once; its top ten account for roughly 2.2%. The material sequenced was PBMCs. These receptors all come from a man aged 30 to 39 in good health and CMV-seronegative. Both conserved end residues are trimmed from each CDR3.

TRBV6-6	TRBJ2-2	ASSPRDYTEGELF
TRBV9	TRBJ2-7	ASSAGTSGTPYEQY
TRBV15	TRBJ2-5	ATLLAGGETQY
TRBV28	TRBJ1-1	ASSLGTGQNTEAF
TRBV6-1	TRBJ2-7	ASSDAVGGPSYEQY
TRBV2	TRBJ1-4	ASILGAGEKLF
TRBV27	TRBJ2-7	ASSLLAGTDRYEQY
TRBV28	TRBJ2-7	ASSLTGTGIFEGEY
TRBV4-2	TRBJ2-2	ASSQNMDRAMLNTGELF
TRBV28	TRBJ2-7	ASKNSGGLNEQY
TRBV6-1	TRBJ2-7	ASSEALRGEQY
TRBV19	TRBJ2-5	ASSIVLEPTFSETQY
TRBV5-1	TRBJ2-7	ASSLIVSVKNEQY
TRBV18	TRBJ2-7	ASSAVGQGSYEQY
TRBV7-8	TRBJ2-7	ASSSLAGGEYEQY
TRBV5-1	TRBJ2-5	ASSAAGYQETQY
TRBV4-1	TRBJ1-2	ASSQDPDRSYGYT